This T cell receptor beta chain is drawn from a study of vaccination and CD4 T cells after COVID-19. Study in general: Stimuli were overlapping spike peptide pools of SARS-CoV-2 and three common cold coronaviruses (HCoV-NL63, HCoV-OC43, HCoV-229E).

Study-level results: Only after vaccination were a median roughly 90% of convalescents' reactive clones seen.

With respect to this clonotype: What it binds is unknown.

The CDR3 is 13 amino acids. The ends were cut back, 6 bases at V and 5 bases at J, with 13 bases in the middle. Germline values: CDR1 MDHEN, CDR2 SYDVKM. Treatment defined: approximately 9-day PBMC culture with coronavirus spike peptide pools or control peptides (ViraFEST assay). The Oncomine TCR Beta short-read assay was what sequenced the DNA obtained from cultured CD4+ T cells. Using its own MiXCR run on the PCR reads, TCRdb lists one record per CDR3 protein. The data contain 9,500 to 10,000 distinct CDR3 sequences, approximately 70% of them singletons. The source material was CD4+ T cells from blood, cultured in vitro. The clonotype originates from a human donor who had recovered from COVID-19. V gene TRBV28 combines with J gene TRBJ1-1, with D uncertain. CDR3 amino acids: CASSPVQSTEAFF. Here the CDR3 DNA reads TGTGCCAGCAGCCCCGTGCAATCGACTGAAGCTTTCTTT.